This passage covers 9 T cell receptor beta chains from one sample sequenced in a study of beta chain features in type 1 diabetes. Investigators reverse transcribed all isolated RNA, so they sequenced expressed TCRB transcripts. TCRdb keeps only in-frame clones here, not all; method: immunoSEQ multiplex PCR. The sample has fewer than 400,000 clones, around 7.6% seen once. The sample consisted of central memory CD4+ T cells from blood. The source of these receptors is a woman aged 18-35 years in good health.

This clone has only a few counts. The gene calls are TRBV5-1 and TRBJ2-3; TRBD2 matches 7 bases. The CDR3 loop spans 16 amino acids. With 10 bases clipped from V and 2 bases from J, the junction kept 16 bases outside the gene matches. Germline V CDR1 and CDR2: SGHRS, YFSETQ. For the CDR3, the DNA is TGCGCCTCCCACGGAGGGGAGGGTACAAACACAGATACGCAGTATTTT. Residues: CASHGGEGTNTDTQYF. The entire variable domain, with the rest obtained from reference TRBV5-1 and TRBJ2-3, is as follows: KAGVTQTPRYLIKTRGQQVTLSCSPISGHRSVSWYQQTPGQGLQFLFEYFSETQRNKGNFPGRFSGRQFSNSRSEMNVSTLELGDSALYLCASHGGEGTNTDTQYFGPGTRLTVL.

The rearrangement joins TRBV4-2 to TRBJ2-7; D is unclear. CDR3 length equals 13 residues. Germline-derived CDR1 and CDR2 are LGHNA and YNFKEQ. Between the trimmed V and J ends, which lost 2 bases and 4 bases, there was a span of 9 bases. The CDR3 loop reads CASSQTEAYEQYF. The DNA of the CDR3 is TGTGCCAGCAGCCAAACGGAAGCTTACGAGCAGTACTTC.

The chain employs TRBV25-1 and TRBJ1-2; D unresolved. V dropped 4 bases and J dropped 6 bases, with 6 bases sitting between them. The germline gives CDR1 MGHDK, CDR2 SYGVNS. The CDR3 is 11 residues long. This CDR3 is CASSVNNGYTF. Here the CDR3 DNA reads TGTGCCAGCAGTGTAAATAATGGCTACACCTTC.

This clone was counted at least ten times. The V gene is TRBV9, the J gene TRBJ2-4; 7 nucleotides agree with TRBD1. V lost 0 bases to trimming and J lost 13 bases; unmatched junction nucleotides: 13. Germline V gene lookup returns CDR1 SGDLS and CDR2 YYNGEE. This CDR3 has 15 residues. The CDR3 here is CASSVAVEGASLQYF. CDR3 nucleotides: TGTGCCAGCAGCGTAGCGGTTGAGGGGGCTAGTCTACAGTACTTC.

The chain couples TRBV5-1 to TRBJ2-5; 12 bases match TRBD2. Germline V lookup: CDR1 SGHRS, CDR2 YFSETQ. The CDR3 spans 18 residues. Unmatched junction bases numbered 11, after V lost 0 bases and J lost 5 bases. CDR3 nucleotides: TGCGCCAGCAGCTTGGGACTAGCGGGAGTTCGGTCGAGCGAGACCCAGTACTTC. Translation: CASSLGLAGVRSSETQYF.

The V call is TRBV5-6, the J call TRBJ2-1, with D unclear. The CDR3 sequence is 14 residues long. V gave up 0 bases and J gave up 9 bases, with 13 bases separating them. Germline values: CDR1 SGHDT, CDR2 YYEEEE. The CDR3 DNA reads TGTGCCAGCAGCTTGGGGCTGCTCTCGTTTGAGCAGTTCTTC. This gives the protein CASSLGLLSFEQFF.

This clone has ten or more counts. This chain links TRBV28 with TRBJ2-1, with 8 bases fitting TRBD2. Losses at the gene ends were 6 bases for V and 3 bases for J; bases not matched to a gene: 7. The germline V gene encodes CDR1 MDHEN and CDR2 SYDVKM. This CDR3 is 15 amino acids long. CDR3 sequence reads: CASRPPSGYYNEQFF. The CDR3 DNA follows: TGTGCCAGCAGACCTCCTAGCGGGTACTACAATGAGCAGTTCTTC.

This clone was seen ten or more times. This chain uses TRBV10-3 with TRBJ2-2; 7 bases line up with TRBD2. Trimming removed 7 bases from V and 2 bases from J; junction bases left unmatched: 4. Germline CDR1 and CDR2: ENHRY and SYGVKD. The CDR3 sequence is 14 residues long. The CDR3 spells CAIMASGNTGELFF. CDR3 in DNA: TGTGCCATCATGGCTAGCGGAAACACCGGGGAGCTGTTTTTT.

This clone was counted a few times. The chain recombines TRBV20-1 with TRBJ2-7; D is ambiguous. This CDR3 region has 11 residues. V dropped 3 bases and J dropped 2 bases, with 5 bases sitting between them. Per the germline V gene, CDR1 is DFQATT and CDR2 is SNEGSKA (reference sequence). CDR3 protein: CSASGPYEQYF. The CDR3 DNA sequence: TGCAGTGCTAGCGGGCCCTACGAGCAGTACTTC.